Shown below are 21 T cell receptor beta chains from a single sample sequenced in a study of shared clonotypes between healthy human individuals. Libraries were prepared by immunoSEQ multiplex PCR; TCRdb keeps only in-frame clonotypes and omits some of them. The profile shows under 600,000 clones, roughly 79% of them singletons. Sequenced material: PBMCs. The receptors stem from a middle-aged woman in good health. Some clones in this sample may be carry-over from other donors' samples.

This clone was counted a single time. This chain links TRBV7-2 with TRBJ1-2; no firm D call. This CDR3 has 12 amino acids. Trimming shortened V by 2 bases and J by 7 bases, and 8 bases separated the two germline ends. The germline V gene encodes CDR1 SGHTA and CDR2 FQGNSA. The CDR3 reads CASSLRVGGYTF. As DNA, the CDR3 is TGTGCCAGCAGCTTAAGGGTGGGTGGCTACACCTTC.

In its sample, this clone was seen many times. Other DNA sequences of this sample code for an identical CDR3. The chain carries TRBV28 and TRBJ2-7, with unresolved D. Germline assignment: CDR1 MDHEN and CDR2 SYDVKM. V lost 4 bases and J 0 bases, leaving 7 bases between the germline ends. The CDR3 has 13 residues. CDR3 amino acids: CASSSPSSYEQYF. The DNA of the CDR3 is TGTGCCAGCAGTTCCCCCAGCTCCTACGAGCAGTACTTC.

This clone appeared many times. This chain connects TRBV5-1 to TRBJ2-4; D gene uncertain. Germline V gene data show CDR1 as SGHRS and CDR2 as YFSETQ. Deletions cut 3 bases from V and 5 bases from J, with 6 bases between. CDR3 size: 12 residues. The CDR3: CASSWRQNIQYF. CDR3 coding DNA: TGCGCCAGCAGCTGGCGACAAAACATTCAGTACTTC.

On this clone itself: The identical CDR3 is also encoded by other nucleotide sequences in the sample. The rearrangement joins TRBV2 to TRBJ1-1, with no clear D. V shed 1 base and J shed 0 bases, with 3 bases lying between them. The CDR3 has 13 residues. Germline V gene lookup returns CDR1 SNHLY and CDR2 FYNNEI. CDR3 sequence: CASSEEVNTEAFF. CDR3 DNA: TGTGCCAGCAGTGAAGAGGTGAACACTGAAGCTTTCTTT.

V gene TRBV6-1 combines with J gene TRBJ2-5; 11 bases align to TRBD2. Germline values: CDR1 MNHNS, CDR2 SASEGT. Unmatched junction bases numbered 7, after V lost 0 bases and J lost 4 bases. This CDR3 is built from 17 residues. CDR3 amino acids: CASSEARLAGGGETQYF. The CDR3 coding sequence is TGTGCCAGCAGTGAAGCTAGGCTAGCGGGAGGTGGAGAGACCCAGTACTTC.

In its sample, this clone was seen many times. This rearrangement joins TRBV5-8 to TRBJ1-1, with D perhaps matching TRBD1 (5 bases). V was pared by 4 bases and J by 11 bases, with 21 bases between. Germline V gene lookup returns CDR1 SGHTS and CDR2 YDEGEE. This CDR3 contains 14 residues. CDR3 nucleotides: TGTGCCAGCAGCCCGAGGACAAATTTGATGGGGGCTTTCTTT. Translating gives CASSPRTNLMGAFF. Supplemented by reference TRBV5-8 and TRBJ1-1, the full variable domain reads EAGVTQSPTHLIKTRGQQATLRCSPISGHTSVYWYQQALGLGLQFLLWYDEGEERNRGNFPPRFSGRQFPNYSSELNVNALELEDSALYLCASSPRTNLMGAFFGQGTRLTVV.

V usage is TRBV14 and J usage is TRBJ2-1; TRBD2 might be the D (5 bases). Trimming cost V 0 bases and J 5 bases, with 14 bases left between them. The CDR3 length is 16 residues. CDR1 and CDR2 from the germline V gene are SGHDN and FVKESK. CDR3 in DNA: TGTGCCAGCAGCCAAGATGTGGGAGTCGGGCACAATGAGCAGTTCTTC. It yields the protein CASSQDVGVGHNEQFF.

Here the CDR3 reads CASSRDRVETQYF. CDR3 DNA: TGTGCCAGCAGCCGGGACAGGGTAGAGACCCAGTACTTC. V gene TRBV7-2 combines with J gene TRBJ2-5; 9 bases line up with TRBD1. V trimming: 5 bases; J trimming: 4 bases; junction bases outside the gene matches: 2. The CDR3 has 13 residues. Germline V gene sequence: CDR1 SGHTA, CDR2 FQGNSA.

CDR3 nucleotide sequence: TGTGCCAGCAGCGTTACAGGGTCATATGGAAACACCATATATTTT. Encoded protein: CASSVTGSYGNTIYF. The chain has TRBV9 and TRBJ1-3; D perhaps matches TRBD1 (6 bases). The CDR3 is made up of 15 amino acids. V was clipped by 2 bases and J by 3 bases, with 12 bases between them. Germline V lookup: CDR1 SGDLS, CDR2 YYNGEE.

The CDR3 region has the DNA TGTGCCAGTAGTATACACAGGGAAGCCAAAAACATTCAGTACTTC. Protein product: CASSIHREAKNIQYF. V usage is TRBV19 and J usage is TRBJ2-4; possibly TRBD1 for D (6 bases). Trimming cost V 2 bases and J 0 bases, with 8 bases left between them. CDR1 and CDR2 (germline): LNHDA, SQIVND (reference sequence). This CDR3 has 15 amino acids.

The chain uses TRBV18 and TRBJ2-7; D ambiguous. This CDR3 is built from 13 residues. CDR1 and CDR2 (germline): KGHSH, LQKENI. The V and J ends lost 4 bases and 6 bases respectively, with 13 bases between them. DNA for the CDR3: TGTGCCAGCTCACAGGCAGGATCGGGCGAGCAGTACTTC. It codes for CASSQAGSGEQYF.

Points on this clone: Other nucleotide sequences in the sample specify the same CDR3. The V and J genes are TRBV5-5 and TRBJ2-7; D gene unclear. This CDR3 has 12 residues. Trimming stripped 0 bases from V and 3 bases from J, with 4 bases between. The V gene's germline CDR1 is SGHKS and CDR2 YYEKEE (reference sequence). CDR3 protein: CASSLVGYEQYF. The CDR3, as DNA: TGTGCCAGCAGCTTGGTCGGCTACGAGCAGTACTTC.

Comments on this clone: Other DNA sequences from this sample encode an identical CDR3 as well. V gene TRBV19 combines with J gene TRBJ2-1, with 7 bases that match TRBD2. Germline loops: CDR1 LNHDA, CDR2 SQIVND (reference sequence). CDR3 length: 15 residues. V shed 2 bases, J shed 4 bases, and the junction held 5 bases outside the gene matches. CDR3 protein: CASSISASGYNEQFF. CDR3 nucleotide sequence: TGTGCCAGTAGTATATCGGCTAGCGGATACAATGAGCAGTTCTTC.

This chain connects TRBV5-6 to TRBJ2-1, with 8 bases lining up with TRBD2. Trimming took 0 bases from V and 2 from J; bases not matched to a gene: 10. From germline, CDR1 is SGHDT and CDR2 YYEEEE. This CDR3 is built from 18 residues. CDR3 loop: CASSLGPGVAGPYNEQFF. The CDR3 nucleotides are TGTGCCAGCAGCTTGGGCCCCGGGGTAGCGGGACCCTACAATGAGCAGTTCTTC.

This chain joins TRBV7-9 and TRBJ1-2; D remains ambiguous. The CDR3 loop spans 14 amino acids. With 1 base removed from V and 7 bases from J, the gap between germline ends came to 13 bases. Germline V CDR1 and CDR2: SEHNR, FQNEAQ (reference sequence). CDR3 region: CASSLEWVDGGYTF. The CDR3 bases are TGTGCCAGCAGCTTAGAATGGGTAGACGGTGGCTACACCTTC.

The chain has TRBV2 and TRBJ2-7; 10 bases map to TRBD1. The germline V gene encodes CDR1 SNHLY and CDR2 FYNNEI. CDR3 length equals 14 residues. Trimming took 10 bases from V and 3 from J; bases not matched to a gene: 9. CDR3 DNA sequence: TGTGCCACCTCCGTGGACAGGGGGGTCTACGAGCAGTACTTC. The encoded protein is CATSVDRGVYEQYF.

The chain recombines TRBV10-1 with TRBJ2-2; D is undetermined. The CDR3 contains 12 residues. V was clipped by 3 bases and J by 7 bases, with 6 bases between them. Per germline, CDR1 WNHNN and CDR2 SYGVQD (reference sequence). The CDR3: CASSDGGGELFF. Here the CDR3 DNA reads TGCGCCAGCAGTGATGGTGGCGGGGAGCTGTTTTTT.

This clone was recorded only once. CDR3 in DNA: TGTGCCAGCTCGCCCACTAGCACCAACAATGAGCAGTTCTTC. Protein: CASSPTSTNNEQFF. The chain couples TRBV18 to TRBJ2-1; tentatively, D is TRBD2 (6 bases). This CDR3 has 14 residues. The V gene's germline CDR1 is KGHSH and CDR2 LQKENI. Between the trimmed V and J ends, which lost 6 bases and 5 bases, there was a span of 14 bases. Variable domain in full (rest from reference TRBV18 and TRBJ2-1): NAGVMQNPRHLVRRRGQEARLRCSPMKGHSHVYWYRQLPEEGLKFMVYLQKENIIDESGMPKERFSAEFPKEGPSILRIQQVVRGDSAAYFCASSPTSTNNEQFFGPGTRLTVL.

This chain joins TRBV28 and TRBJ1-2; D possibly corresponds to TRBD1 (5 bases). Germline lookup yields CDR1 MDHEN and CDR2 SYDVKM. With 4 bases removed from V and 1 base from J, the gap between germline ends came to 7 bases. The CDR3 loop spans 13 amino acids. CDR3 nucleotides: TGTGCCAGCAGTTGGGGGAGTAACTATGGCTACACCTTC. Translation gives CASSWGSNYGYTF.

This clone was observed a handful of times. J is TRBJ2-6 and V is TRBV4-2; D tentatively reads TRBD1 or TRBD2 (5 bases each). The CDR3 covers 17 residues. V lost 1 base and J lost 3, with 13 bases in between. The V gene's germline CDR1 is LGHNA and CDR2 YNFKEQ. The CDR3 DNA reads TGTGCCAGCAGCCAAGTAAACGGGGCGGGTGGGGCCAACGTCCTGACTTTC. Its protein product is CASSQVNGAGGANVLTF.

The rearrangement links TRBV18 to TRBJ2-7; the D gene is possibly TRBD2 (5 bases). The CDR3 has 14 amino acids. The ends were cut back, 4 bases at V and 3 bases at J, with 13 bases in the middle. The germline gives CDR1 KGHSH, CDR2 LQKENI. CDR3 region: CASSRNGLHYEQYF. CDR3 coding DNA: TGTGCCAGCTCACGTAATGGACTCCACTACGAGCAGTACTTC.